This T cell receptor (beta chain) was recorded in a study of T cell repertoires in cytomegalovirus infection. For the study at large: CMV epitopes that were recently identified and HLA-C-restricted were used alongside well-studied HLA-B-restricted ones.

Each CDR3 protein gets one entry after TCRdb re-called the reads with MiXCR. The sample includes about 130,000 distinct CDR3 sequences, 32% of them seen just once. Germline V CDR1 and CDR2: SNHLY, FYNNEI. V was clipped by 0 bases and J by 4 bases; unmatched bases: 6. The CDR3 contains 16 residues. This clonotype has a count of ten or more. As yet, its antigen is unknown. This clonotype originated in a human donor in good health (CMV status not recorded). Some clones in this sample may be carry-over from other donors' samples. This specimen was CD8+ T cells from cultured PBMCs, taken from culture after CMV antigen stimulation. This chain connects TRBV2 to TRBJ2-4; 7 nucleotides line up with TRBD2. CDR3 sequence (DNA): TGTGCCAGCAGTGAAGCGCTAGGACTAGTGAAAAACATTCAGTACTTC. As protein: CASSEALGLVKNIQYF.